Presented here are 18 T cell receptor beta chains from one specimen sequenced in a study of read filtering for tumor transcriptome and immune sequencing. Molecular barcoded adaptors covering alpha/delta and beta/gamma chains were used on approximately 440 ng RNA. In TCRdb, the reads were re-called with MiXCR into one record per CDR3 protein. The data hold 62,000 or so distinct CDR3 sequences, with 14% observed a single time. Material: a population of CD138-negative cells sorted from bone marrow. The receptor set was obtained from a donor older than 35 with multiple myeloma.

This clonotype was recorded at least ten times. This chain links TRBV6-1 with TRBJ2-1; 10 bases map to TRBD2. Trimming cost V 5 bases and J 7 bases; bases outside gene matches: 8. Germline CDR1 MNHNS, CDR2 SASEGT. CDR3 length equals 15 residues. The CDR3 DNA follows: TGTGCCAGCAGTAGGACTAGCGGTTTTGGGAATGAGCAGTTCTTC. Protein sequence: CASSRTSGFGNEQFF.

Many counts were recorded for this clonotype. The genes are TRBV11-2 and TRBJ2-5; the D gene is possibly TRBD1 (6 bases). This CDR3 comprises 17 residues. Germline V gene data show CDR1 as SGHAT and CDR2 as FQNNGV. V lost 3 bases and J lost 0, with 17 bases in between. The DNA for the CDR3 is TGTGCCAGCAGCTTCACATCAGGGGCCCTAGACCAAGAGACCCAGTACTTC. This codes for CASSFTSGALDQETQYF.

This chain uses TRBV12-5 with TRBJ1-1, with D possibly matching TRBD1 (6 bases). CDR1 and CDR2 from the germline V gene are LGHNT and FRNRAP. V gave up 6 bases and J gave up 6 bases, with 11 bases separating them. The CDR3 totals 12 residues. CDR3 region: CASGRGVAEAFF. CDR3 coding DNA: TGTGCTAGTGGGAGGGGGGTCGCTGAAGCTTTCTTT.

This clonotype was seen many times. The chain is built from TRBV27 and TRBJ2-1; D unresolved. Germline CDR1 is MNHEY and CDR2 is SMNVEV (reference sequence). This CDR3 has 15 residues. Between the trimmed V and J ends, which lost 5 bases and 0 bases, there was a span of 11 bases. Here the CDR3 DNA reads TGTGCCAGCAGTACCTTAGAAGCCTCCTACAATGAGCAGTTCTTC. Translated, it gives CASSTLEASYNEQFF.

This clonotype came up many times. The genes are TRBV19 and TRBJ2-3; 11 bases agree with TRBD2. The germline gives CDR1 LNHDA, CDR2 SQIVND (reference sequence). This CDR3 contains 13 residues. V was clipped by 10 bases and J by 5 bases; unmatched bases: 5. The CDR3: CATSTSGKDTQYF. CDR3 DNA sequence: TGTGCCACCTCGACTAGCGGGAAAGATACGCAGTATTTT.

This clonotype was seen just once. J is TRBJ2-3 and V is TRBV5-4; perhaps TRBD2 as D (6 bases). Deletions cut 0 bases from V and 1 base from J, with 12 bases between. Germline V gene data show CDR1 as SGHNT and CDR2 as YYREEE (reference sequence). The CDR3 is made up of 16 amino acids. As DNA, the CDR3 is TGTGCCAGCAGCTTGGGGGGGTCTAGCGGCACAGATACGCAGTATTTT. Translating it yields CASSLGGSSGTDTQYF.

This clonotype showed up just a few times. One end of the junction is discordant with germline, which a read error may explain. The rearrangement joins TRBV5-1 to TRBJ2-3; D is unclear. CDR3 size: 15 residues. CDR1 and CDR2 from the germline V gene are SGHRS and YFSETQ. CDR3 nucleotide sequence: TGCGCCAGCAGCCAGTCGGACCACAGCACAGAGACGCAGTATTTT. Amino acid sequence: CASSQSDHSTETQYF. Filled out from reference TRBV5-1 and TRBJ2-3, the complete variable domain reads KAGVTQTPRYLIKTRGQQVTLSCSPISGHRSVSWYQQTPGQGLQFLFEYFSETQRNKGNFPGRFSGRQFSNSRSEMNVSTLELGDSALYLCASSQSDHSTETQYFGPGTRLTVL.

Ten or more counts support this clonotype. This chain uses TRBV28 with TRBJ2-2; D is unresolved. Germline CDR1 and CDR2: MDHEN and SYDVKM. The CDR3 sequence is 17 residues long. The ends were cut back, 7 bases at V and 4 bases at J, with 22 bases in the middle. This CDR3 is CASILGFWKGPTGELFF. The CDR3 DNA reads TGTGCCAGCATCCTGGGCTTCTGGAAGGGTCCCACCGGGGAGCTGTTTTTT.

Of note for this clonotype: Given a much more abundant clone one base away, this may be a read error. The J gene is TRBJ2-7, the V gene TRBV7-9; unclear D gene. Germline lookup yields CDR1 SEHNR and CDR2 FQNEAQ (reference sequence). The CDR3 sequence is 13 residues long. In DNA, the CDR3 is TGTGCCAGCAGTCTTCACAGTTACTACAAGCAGTACTTC. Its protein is CASSLHSYYKQYF. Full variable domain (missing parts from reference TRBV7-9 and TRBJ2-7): DTGVSQNPRHKITKRGQNVTFRCDPISEHNRLYWYRQTLGQGPEFLTYFQNEAQLEKSRLLSDRFSAERPKGSFSTLEIQRTEQGDSAMYLCASSLHSYYKQYFGPGTRLTVT.

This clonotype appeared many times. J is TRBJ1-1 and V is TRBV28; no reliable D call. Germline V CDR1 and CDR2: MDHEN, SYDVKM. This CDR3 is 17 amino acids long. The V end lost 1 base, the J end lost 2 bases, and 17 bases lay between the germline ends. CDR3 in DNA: TGTGCCAGCAGTTTATATGGAGGGCGTCCGGGAAACACTGAAGCTTTCTTT. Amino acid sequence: CASSLYGGRPGNTEAFF.

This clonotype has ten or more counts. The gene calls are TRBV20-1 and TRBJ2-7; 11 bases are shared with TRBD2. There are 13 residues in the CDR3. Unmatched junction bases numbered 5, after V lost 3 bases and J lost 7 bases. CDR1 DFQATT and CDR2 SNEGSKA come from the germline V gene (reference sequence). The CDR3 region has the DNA TGCAGTGCTAGGACTAGCGGGATGGGAGAGCAGTACTTC. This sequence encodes CSARTSGMGEQYF.

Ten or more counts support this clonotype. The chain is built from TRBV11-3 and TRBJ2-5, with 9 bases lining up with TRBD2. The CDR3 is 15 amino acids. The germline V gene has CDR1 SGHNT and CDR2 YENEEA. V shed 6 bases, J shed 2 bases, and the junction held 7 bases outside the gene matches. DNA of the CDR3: TGTGCCAGCAGAAGACTAGCGGATTATCAAGAGACCCAGTACTTC. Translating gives CASRRLADYQETQYF.

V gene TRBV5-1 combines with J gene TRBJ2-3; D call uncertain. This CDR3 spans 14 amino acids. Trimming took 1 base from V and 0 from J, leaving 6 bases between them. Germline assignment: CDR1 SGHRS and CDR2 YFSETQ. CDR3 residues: CASSLPISTDTQYF. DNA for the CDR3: TGCGCCAGCAGCTTGCCCATTAGCACAGATACGCAGTATTTT.

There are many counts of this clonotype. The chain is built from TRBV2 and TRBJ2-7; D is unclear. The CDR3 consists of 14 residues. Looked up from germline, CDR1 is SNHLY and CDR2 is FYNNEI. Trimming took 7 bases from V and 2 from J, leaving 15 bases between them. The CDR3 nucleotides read TGTGCCAGCAAGAGTAATCCCTCCACCTACGAGCAGTACTTC. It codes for CASKSNPSTYEQYF.

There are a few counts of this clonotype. The CDR3 is CATSRDQGAYEQYF. CDR3 nucleotides: TGTGCCACCAGCAGAGATCAGGGGGCCTACGAGCAGTACTTC. The chain combines TRBV15 with TRBJ2-7; 7 positions match TRBD1. The germline V gene encodes CDR1 LNHNV and CDR2 YYDKDF (reference sequence). The J segment lost 2 bases and the V segment lost 0 bases, leaving 1 base of the junction unmatched. This CDR3 region has 14 residues.

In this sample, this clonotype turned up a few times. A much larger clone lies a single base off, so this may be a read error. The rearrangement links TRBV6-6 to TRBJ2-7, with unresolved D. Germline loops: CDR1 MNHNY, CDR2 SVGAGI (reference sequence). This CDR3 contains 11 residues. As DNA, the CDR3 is TGTGCCTGCAGTTACGGGTACGAGCAGTACTTC. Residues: CACSYGYEQYF.

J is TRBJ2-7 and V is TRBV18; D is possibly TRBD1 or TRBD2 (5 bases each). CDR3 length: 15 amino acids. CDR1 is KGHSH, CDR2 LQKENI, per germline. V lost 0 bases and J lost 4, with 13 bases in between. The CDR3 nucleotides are TGTGCCAGCTCACCACCGGGGACGGGGCTGTACGAGCAGTACTTC. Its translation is CASSPPGTGLYEQYF.

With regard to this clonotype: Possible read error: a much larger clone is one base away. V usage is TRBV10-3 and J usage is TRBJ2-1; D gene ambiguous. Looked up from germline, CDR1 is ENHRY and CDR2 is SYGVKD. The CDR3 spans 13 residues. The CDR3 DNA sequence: TGTGCCATCATTGAGTCGATTGGCTCCTCCTTGATCTTC. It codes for CAIIESIGSSLIF.